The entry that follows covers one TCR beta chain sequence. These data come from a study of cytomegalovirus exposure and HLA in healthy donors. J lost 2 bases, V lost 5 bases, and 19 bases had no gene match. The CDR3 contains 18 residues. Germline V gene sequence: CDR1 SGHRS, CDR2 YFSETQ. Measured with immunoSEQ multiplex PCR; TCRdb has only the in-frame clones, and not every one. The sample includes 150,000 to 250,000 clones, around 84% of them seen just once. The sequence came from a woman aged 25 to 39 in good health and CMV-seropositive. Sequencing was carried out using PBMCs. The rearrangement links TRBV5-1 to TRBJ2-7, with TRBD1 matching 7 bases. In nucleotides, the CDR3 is TGCGCCAGCAGGTGGACCAAGTCCGGGACAGAGGGAGCCTACGAGCAGTACTTC. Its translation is CASRWTKSGTEGAYEQYF. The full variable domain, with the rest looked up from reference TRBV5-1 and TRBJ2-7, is KAGVTQTPRYLIKTRGQQVTLSCSPISGHRSVSWYQQTPGQGLQFLFEYFSETQRNKGNFPGRFSGRQFSNSRSEMNVSTLELGDSALYLCASRWTKSGTEGAYEQYFGPGTRLTVT.